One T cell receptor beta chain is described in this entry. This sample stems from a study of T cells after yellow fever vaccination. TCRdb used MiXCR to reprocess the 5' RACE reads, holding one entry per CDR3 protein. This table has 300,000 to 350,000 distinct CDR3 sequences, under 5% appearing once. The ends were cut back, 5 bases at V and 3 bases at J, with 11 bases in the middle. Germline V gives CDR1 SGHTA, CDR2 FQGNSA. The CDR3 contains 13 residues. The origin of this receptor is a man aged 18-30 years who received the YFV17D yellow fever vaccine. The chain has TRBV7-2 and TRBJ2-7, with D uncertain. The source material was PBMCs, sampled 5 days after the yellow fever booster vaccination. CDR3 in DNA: TGTGCCAGCAGCCCATCCCCCGGCTACGAGCAGTACTTC. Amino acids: CASSPSPGYEQYF.